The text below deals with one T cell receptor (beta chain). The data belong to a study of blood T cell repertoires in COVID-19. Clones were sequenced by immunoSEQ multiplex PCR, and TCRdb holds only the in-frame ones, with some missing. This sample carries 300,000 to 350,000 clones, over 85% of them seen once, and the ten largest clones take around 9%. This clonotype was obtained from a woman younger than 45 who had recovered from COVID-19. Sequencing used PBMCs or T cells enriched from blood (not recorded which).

This CDR3 reads CASSPRGQGASNEQFF. CDR3 sequence (DNA): TGTGCCAGCAGCCCCAGGGGGCAGGGGGCGTCAAATGAGCAGTTCTTC. The V and J genes are TRBV7-3 and TRBJ2-1; 8 positions agree with TRBD1. This CDR3 has 16 amino acids. With 5 bases clipped from V and 7 bases from J, the junction kept 13 bases outside the gene matches. Germline V gene data show CDR1 as SGHTA and CDR2 as FQGTGA.